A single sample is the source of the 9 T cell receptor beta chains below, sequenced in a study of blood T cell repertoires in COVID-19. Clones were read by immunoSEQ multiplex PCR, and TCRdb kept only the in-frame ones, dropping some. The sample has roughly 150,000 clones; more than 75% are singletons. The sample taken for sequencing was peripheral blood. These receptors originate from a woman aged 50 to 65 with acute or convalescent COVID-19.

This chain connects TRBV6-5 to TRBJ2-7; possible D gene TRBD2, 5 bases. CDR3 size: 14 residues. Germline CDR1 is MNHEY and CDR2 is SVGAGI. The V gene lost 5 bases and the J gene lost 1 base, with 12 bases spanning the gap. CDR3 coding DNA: TGTGCCAGCAGTCCCGACGGGGTGTCCTACGAGCAGTACTTC. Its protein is CASSPDGVSYEQYF.

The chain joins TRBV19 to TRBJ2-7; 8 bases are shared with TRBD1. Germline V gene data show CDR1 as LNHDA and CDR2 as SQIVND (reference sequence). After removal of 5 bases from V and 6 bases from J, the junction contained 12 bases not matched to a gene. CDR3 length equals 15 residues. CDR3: CASSPERTGLGEQYF. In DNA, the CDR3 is TGTGCCAGTAGTCCCGAGAGGACAGGGCTTGGCGAGCAGTACTTC.

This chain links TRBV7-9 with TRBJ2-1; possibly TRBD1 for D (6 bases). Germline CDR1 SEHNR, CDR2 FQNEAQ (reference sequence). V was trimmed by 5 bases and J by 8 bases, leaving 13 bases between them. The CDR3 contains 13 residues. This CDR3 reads CASSRPGVDEQFF. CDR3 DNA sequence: TGTGCCAGCAGCAGACCAGGGGTTGATGAGCAGTTCTTC.

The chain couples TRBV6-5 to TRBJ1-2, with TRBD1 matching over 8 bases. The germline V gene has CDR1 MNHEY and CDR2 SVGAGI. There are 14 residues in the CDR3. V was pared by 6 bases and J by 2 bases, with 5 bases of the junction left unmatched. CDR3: CASRSQGANYGYTF. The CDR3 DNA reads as TGTGCCAGCAGAAGCCAGGGGGCGAACTATGGCTACACCTTC.

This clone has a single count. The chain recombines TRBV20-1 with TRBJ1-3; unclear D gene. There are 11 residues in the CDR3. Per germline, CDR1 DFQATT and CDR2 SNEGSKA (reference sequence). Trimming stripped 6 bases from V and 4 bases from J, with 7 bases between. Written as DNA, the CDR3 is TGCAGTGCGGCTTGGGGAAACACCATATATTTT. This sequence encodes CSAAWGNTIYF.

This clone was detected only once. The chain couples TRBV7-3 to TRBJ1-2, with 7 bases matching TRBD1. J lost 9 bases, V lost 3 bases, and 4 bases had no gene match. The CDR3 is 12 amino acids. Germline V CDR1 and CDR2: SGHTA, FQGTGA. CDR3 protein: CASSLTGRSYTF. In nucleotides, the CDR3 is TGTGCCAGCAGCTTGACAGGGCGAAGCTACACCTTC.

The CDR3 sequence: CASSIGRSTEAFF. The CDR3 DNA is TGTGCCAGTAGTATAGGCAGGTCGACCGAAGCTTTCTTT. The chain links TRBV19 to TRBJ1-1; D is undetermined. Deletions cut 1 base from V and 8 bases from J, with 11 bases between. Germline CDR1 LNHDA, CDR2 SQIVND (reference sequence). The CDR3 consists of 13 residues.

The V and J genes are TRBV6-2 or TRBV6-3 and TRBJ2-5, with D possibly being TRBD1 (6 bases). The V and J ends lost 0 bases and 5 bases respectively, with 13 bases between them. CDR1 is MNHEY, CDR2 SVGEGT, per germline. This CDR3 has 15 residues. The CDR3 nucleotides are TGTGCCAGCAGTTACTCAGGATGGCAGGGGGAGACCCAGTACTTC. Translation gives CASSYSGWQGETQYF.

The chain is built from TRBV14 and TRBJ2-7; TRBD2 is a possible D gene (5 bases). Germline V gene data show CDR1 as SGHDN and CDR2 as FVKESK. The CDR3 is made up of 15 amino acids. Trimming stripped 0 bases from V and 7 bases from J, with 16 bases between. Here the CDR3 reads CASSQETVDWGEQYF. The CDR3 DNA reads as TGTGCCAGCAGCCAAGAAACTGTGGACTGGGGAGAGCAGTACTTC.